Listed here are 11 T cell receptor beta chains from one sample, sequenced in a study of Graves' ophthalmopathy and Graves' hyperthyroidism. RNA transcripts yielded amplified TCR beta CDR3 regions. Investigators did first-round RT-PCR with HTBI primers, then second-round multiplex PCR. TCRdb used MiXCR to reprocess the multiplex PCR reads, holding one entry per CDR3 protein. The top ten hold 8.5% to 14% of the sample, which has over a million distinct CDR3 sequences, about 35% seen once. Specimen: peripheral blood or thyroid tissue (not recorded which). The receptor set was obtained from an adult man with Graves' hyperthyroidism.

The gene calls are TRBV4-3 and TRBJ2-7; D gene ambiguous. Trimming took off 0 bases at V and 2 bases at J, with 11 bases between the two ends. The CDR3 covers 15 residues. Germline lookup yields CDR1 LGHNA and CDR2 YSLEER. Here the CDR3 DNA reads TGCGCCAGCAGCCAAGATCGGATAGTGGCCTACGAGCAGTACTTC. Protein: CASSQDRIVAYEQYF.

J is TRBJ2-7 and V is TRBV29-1, with 14 bases that match TRBD2. This CDR3 is 15 amino acids long. J was trimmed by 3 bases and V by 5 bases; bases with no gene match: 6. Germline loops: CDR1 SQVTM, CDR2 ANQGSEA. CDR3: CSVWGTSGSVYEQYF. The CDR3, as DNA: TGCAGCGTTTGGGGGACTAGCGGGAGTGTCTACGAGCAGTACTTC.

The CDR3 sequence: CASSLTGLKAQYF. The CDR3 region has the DNA TGCGCCAGCAGCCTAACGGGCCTAAAGGCCCAGTACTTC. The genes are TRBV5-1 and TRBJ2-5; D uncertain. This CDR3 has 13 residues. Germline V gene data show CDR1 as SGHRS and CDR2 as YFSETQ. V was pared by 4 bases and J by 9 bases, with 16 bases between.

The table lists this clonotype with many counts. The chain links TRBV19 to TRBJ1-1, with D possibly being TRBD1 (6 bases). CDR1 LNHDA and CDR2 SQIVND come from the germline V gene (reference sequence). Trimming removed 6 bases from V and 5 bases from J, with 16 bases in between. The CDR3 totals 14 residues. The CDR3 DNA is TGTGCCAGTAGGGAGGGACATGCGAGGACTGAAGCTTTCTTT. It specifies CASREGHARTEAFF.

This clonotype was seen ten or more times. The V and J genes are TRBV2 and TRBJ2-7, with TRBD1 as a possible D gene (6 bases). Per germline, CDR1 SNHLY and CDR2 FYNNEI. Deletions cut 7 bases from V and 6 bases from J, with 13 bases between. This CDR3 contains 12 residues. As DNA, the CDR3 is TGTGCCAGCACAGGGGTTCTCGTCGAGCAGTACTTC. Translation gives CASTGVLVEQYF.

This clonotype was seen at least ten times. V gene TRBV9 combines with J gene TRBJ2-7; TRBD1 or TRBD2 may be the D gene (5 bases each). The CDR3 is 14 residues long. Looked up from germline, CDR1 is SGDLS and CDR2 is YYNGEE. Trimming shortened V by 4 bases and J by 2 bases, and 13 bases separated the two germline ends. For the CDR3, the DNA is TGTGCCAGCAGCTTAACCGGGGCCACCTACGAGCAGTACTTC. Its translation is CASSLTGATYEQYF.

This clonotype appeared a single time. This chain joins TRBV25-1 and TRBJ1-2; D is possibly TRBD1 (5 bases). CDR3 size: 11 residues. V was cut by 11 bases and J by 8 bases, with 15 bases left in between. CDR1 and CDR2 from the germline V gene are MGHDK and SYGVNS. CDR3 coding DNA: TGTGCCGACCCCAGGGTTGGCGGCTACACCTTC. Its translation is CADPRVGGYTF.

Ten or more counts support this clonotype. The rearrangement uses TRBV7-2 and TRBJ2-7; no clear D gene. Deletions cut 4 bases from V and 2 bases from J, with 15 bases between. The CDR3 length is 15 residues. Germline V gives CDR1 SGHTA, CDR2 FQGNSA. This chain's CDR3 is CASSSLRRQTYEQYF. CDR3 sequence (DNA): TGTGCCAGCAGCTCCCTGCGGCGACAAACCTACGAGCAGTACTTC.

This clonotype was observed many times. The chain employs TRBV7-9 and TRBJ1-1; D remains ambiguous. The CDR3 contains 12 residues. Trimming took 5 bases from V and 3 from J, leaving 7 bases between them. The germline CDR1 and CDR2 sequences are SEHNR and FQNEAQ (reference sequence). The CDR3 DNA follows: TGTGCCAGCAGCCCGCGGGACACTGAAGCTTTCTTT. Translated, it gives CASSPRDTEAFF.

This clonotype showed up many times. The gene calls are TRBV10-2 and TRBJ1-1, with D possibly TRBD1 on 5 matching bases. The V gene lost 10 bases and the J gene lost 1 base, with 16 bases spanning the gap. This CDR3 is built from 14 residues. Germline CDR1 and CDR2: WSHSY and SAAADI. DNA for the CDR3: TGCGCCACCACAATTGCCACAGGGAACACTGAAGCTTTCTTT. Translating gives CATTIATGNTEAFF.

V is TRBV25-1 and J is TRBJ1-5, with a tentative D call TRBD1 (6 bases). This CDR3 contains 17 residues. Germline values: CDR1 MGHDK, CDR2 SYGVNS. V gave up 8 bases and J gave up 2 bases, with 22 bases separating them. The CDR3 DNA reads as TGTGCCAGCGTTGAAATTCGTAGGAGACAGGGCAATCAGCCCCAGCATTTT. Translating gives CASVEIRRRQGNQPQHF.